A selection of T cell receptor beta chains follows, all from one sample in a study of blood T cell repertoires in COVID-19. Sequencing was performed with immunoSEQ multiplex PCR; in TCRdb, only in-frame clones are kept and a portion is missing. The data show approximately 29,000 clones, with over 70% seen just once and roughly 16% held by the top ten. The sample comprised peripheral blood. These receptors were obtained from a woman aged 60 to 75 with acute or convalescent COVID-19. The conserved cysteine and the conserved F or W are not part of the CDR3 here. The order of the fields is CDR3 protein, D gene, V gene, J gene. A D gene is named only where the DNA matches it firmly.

CDR3: ASSAQAGAPYEQY
D: TRBD2
V: TRBV2
J: TRBJ2-7

CDR3: ASSDIGGINTEAF
D: .
V: TRBV9
J: TRBJ1-1

CDR3: ASRPPGQGSEKLF
D: TRBD1
V: TRBV2
J: TRBJ1-4

CDR3: ASSSTRGGLNTGELF
D: TRBD2
V: TRBV28
J: TRBJ2-2

CDR3: ASSLGSTGNTIY
D: .
V: TRBV7-3
J: TRBJ1-3

CDR3: ASSLGWGQFSSYEQY
D: TRBD1
V: TRBV13
J: TRBJ2-7

CDR3: AASRGLNEKLF
D: .
V: TRBV6-5
J: TRBJ1-4

CDR3: ASSKLAGETQY
D: TRBD2
V: TRBV5-4
J: TRBJ2-5

CDR3: ASSRQGQGGYT
D: TRBD1
V: TRBV19
J: TRBJ1-2

CDR3: ASSQERGWVNTEAF
D: .
V: TRBV4-1
J: TRBJ1-1

CDR3: ASSDGRCNLELF
D: .
V: TRBV10-1
J: TRBJ1-4

CDR3: ASSLQTGANTGELF
D: .
V: TRBV18
J: TRBJ2-2

CDR3: ASSYGTEAF
D: .
V: TRBV6-6
J: TRBJ1-1

CDR3: ASSRGFLTLQYTEAF
D: .
V: TRBV5-1
J: TRBJ1-1

CDR3: ASSQDGGGRNEQF
D: TRBD2
V: TRBV3-1/TRBV3-2
J: TRBJ2-1

CDR3: ASYSTGRGTEAF
D: .
V: TRBV19
J: TRBJ1-1

CDR3: ASTGGGRYGYGYT
D: .
V: TRBV2
J: TRBJ1-2

CDR3: ASRKGQGNQPQH
D: TRBD1
V: TRBV6-5
J: TRBJ1-5

CDR3: ASSVAWKGGDEDGYT
D: .
V: TRBV9
J: TRBJ1-2

CDR3: ASRGRSGGAGNTEAF
D: .
V: TRBV10-2
J: TRBJ1-1

CDR3: SAVTGEGTAEAF
D: TRBD1
V: TRBV29-1
J: TRBJ1-1

CDR3: ASSPSPTGYGYT
D: .
V: TRBV18
J: TRBJ1-2

CDR3: ASSFRDREQF
D: TRBD1
V: TRBV7-3
J: TRBJ2-1

CDR3: ASSSRERASTDTQY
D: .
V: TRBV19
J: TRBJ2-3

CDR3: ASSLRLSVLAGELF
D: .
V: TRBV4-1
J: TRBJ2-2

CDR3: ASSGQGIDEQY
D: TRBD1
V: TRBV12-3/TRBV12-4
J: TRBJ2-7

CDR3: ASSPLVGTGRVNYGYT
D: TRBD1
V: TRBV18
J: TRBJ1-2

CDR3: ASSRGQVAETQY
D: TRBD1
V: TRBV28
J: TRBJ2-5

CDR3: ASSLRRTSRETQY
D: TRBD2
V: TRBV3-1/TRBV3-2
J: TRBJ2-5

CDR3: ASSLESLTPNYGYT
D: .
V: TRBV7-9
J: TRBJ1-2

CDR3: SGATGVNTEAF
D: TRBD1
V: TRBV29-1
J: TRBJ1-1

CDR3: ASGGQGAFGANVLT
D: TRBD1
V: TRBV12-5
J: TRBJ2-6

CDR3: SGRGNLDTEAF
D: .
V: TRBV29-1
J: TRBJ1-1

CDR3: ASSIQGSTDTQY
D: .
V: TRBV19
J: TRBJ2-3

CDR3: ALIRLSYEQY
D: .
V: TRBV10-3
J: TRBJ2-7

CDR3: ATSAGTDVYGYT
D: TRBD1
V: TRBV15
J: TRBJ1-2

CDR3: ASSPGQGDSPLH
D: TRBD1
V: TRBV18
J: TRBJ1-6

CDR3: ASSLAIGGLEKNIQY
D: TRBD2
V: TRBV5-1
J: TRBJ2-4

CDR3: ASSFTGANVLT
D: .
V: TRBV27
J: TRBJ2-6

CDR3: AWSGTSHTQY
D: TRBD2
V: TRBV30
J: TRBJ2-3

CDR3: ASSLGGEAWTYEQY
D: .
V: TRBV5-8
J: TRBJ2-7

CDR3: ASSEDGRGRYGYT
D: TRBD1
V: TRBV6-1
J: TRBJ1-2

CDR3: ATPPGIPYEQY
D: .
V: TRBV24-1
J: TRBJ2-7

CDR3: ASSPRSTSGGANTQY
D: TRBD2
V: TRBV3-1/TRBV3-2
J: TRBJ2-3

CDR3: ASSLTRTSRETQY
D: TRBD2
V: TRBV28
J: TRBJ2-5

CDR3: ASSLTGGAGRTDTQY
D: TRBD1
V: TRBV7-3
J: TRBJ2-3

CDR3: ASSPGQLAAYEQY
D: .
V: TRBV5-4
J: TRBJ2-7

CDR3: ASSAGWAGGTDTQY
D: TRBD2
V: TRBV19
J: TRBJ2-3

CDR3: ASSWGGVTDTQY
D: TRBD2
V: TRBV5-8
J: TRBJ2-3